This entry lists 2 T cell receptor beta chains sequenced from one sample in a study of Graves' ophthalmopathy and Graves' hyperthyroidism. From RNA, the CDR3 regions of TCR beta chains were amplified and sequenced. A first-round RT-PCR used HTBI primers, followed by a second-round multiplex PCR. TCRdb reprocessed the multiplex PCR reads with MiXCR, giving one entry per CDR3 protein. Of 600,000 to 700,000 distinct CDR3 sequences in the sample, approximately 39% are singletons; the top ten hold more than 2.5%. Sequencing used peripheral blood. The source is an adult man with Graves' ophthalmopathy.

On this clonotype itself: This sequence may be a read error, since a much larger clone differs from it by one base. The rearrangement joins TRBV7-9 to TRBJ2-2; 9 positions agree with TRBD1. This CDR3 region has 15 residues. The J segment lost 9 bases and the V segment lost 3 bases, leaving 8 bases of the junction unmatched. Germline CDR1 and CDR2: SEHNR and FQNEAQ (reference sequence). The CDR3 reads CASSFTGGRTRELFF. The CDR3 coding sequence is TGTGCCAGCAGCTTCACAGGGGGCCGTACCAGGGAGCTGTTTTTT.

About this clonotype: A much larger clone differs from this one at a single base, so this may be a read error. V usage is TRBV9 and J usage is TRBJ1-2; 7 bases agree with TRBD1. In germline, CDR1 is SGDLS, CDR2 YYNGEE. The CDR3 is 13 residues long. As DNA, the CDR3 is TGCACCAGCGGCCGACAGGGCGAGTATGGCTACACCTTC. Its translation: CTSGRQGEYGYTF.